The sequence of this T cell receptor beta chain was determined in a study of T cells in Graves' hyperthyroidism and ophthalmopathy. This clonotype has at least ten counts. The CDR3 has 16 amino acids. Trimming cost V 2 bases and J 5 bases; bases outside gene matches: 12. Germline values: CDR1 MNHEY, CDR2 SVGAGI. RNA transcripts provided the source from which TCR beta CDR3 regions were amplified. The TCR CDR3 first-round RT-PCR relied on the HTBI primer set. TCRdb called the multiplex PCR reads again in MiXCR, with one record for every CDR3 protein. This sample has hundreds of thousands of distinct CDR3 sequences; about 24% occur once, and the top ten carry roughly 12%.

Material: blood. This clonotype was sampled from a woman in her twenties or thirties with Graves' ophthalmopathy. The rearrangement joins TRBV6-5 to TRBJ2-7; 7 bases fit TRBD2. The CDR3 region is CASSYGLGTMLNEQYF. CDR3 DNA sequence: TGTGCCAGCAGTTACGGTCTCGGGACTATGTTGAACGAGCAGTACTTC.